The clone carrying this TCR beta chain has ten or more counts. TCRdb re-called the 5' RACE reads with MiXCR, one entry per CDR3 protein. The sample carries about 340,000 distinct CDR3 sequences, around 12% recorded once. The data were taken from a study of T cells after yellow fever vaccination. The specimen was CD4+ T cells sorted from PBMCs, collected 15 days after the yellow fever booster vaccination. The sequence was collected from a young man who received the YFV17D yellow fever vaccine.

As DNA, the CDR3 is TGTGCCAGCAGCTTGACCAGCAGAGAGACCCAGTACTTC. Its translation: CASSLTSRETQYF. The chain couples TRBV7-8 to TRBJ2-5; D is unresolved. The germline V and J ends were trimmed by 3 bases and 4 bases, with 9 bases remaining between them. CDR1 is SGHVS and CDR2 is FQNEAQ in the germline V gene. The CDR3 contains 13 residues.